This TCR beta chain appears in the sequencing data of a study of monozygotic twins with inflammatory bowel disease. Broader study findings: Especially with disease activity, IBD patients had fewer clonotypes in common with others than healthy twins did.

Each UMI, carrying a 6-nucleotide sample barcode, came from template switching. For both chains, the TCRalpha and TCRbeta cDNA went through two nested PCRs of 16 and 9 cycles. TCRdb reprocessed the 5' RACE reads and keeps a single row for each CDR3 protein, giving no DNA. Its listing shows about 350,000 distinct CDR3 sequences. With respect to this clonotype: The target antigen is unknown.

Germline loops: CDR1 SGHRS, CDR2 YFSETQ. The CDR3 contains 15 residues. Sequencing was done on a sample of blood. The chain recombines TRBV5-1 with TRBJ2-3; TCRdb's D call, TRBD1, is unchecked because there is no DNA. This clonotype was obtained from a human donor with ulcerative colitis or Crohn's disease, or a healthy co-twin of an affected twin (not recorded which). The chain's CDR3 is CASSLEGTGGDTQYF.